This TCR beta chain was sequenced for a study of blood T cell repertoires in COVID-19. The wider study: Some COVID-19 samples were acute and others convalescent; all came from the United States, Italy and Spain. Nucleic acid was either cDNA or gDNA, and it came from T cells, B-cell-depleted T cells, or PBMCs.

After removal of 7 bases from V and 2 bases from J, the junction contained 7 bases not matched to a gene. The V gene's germline CDR1 is MNHNY and CDR2 SVGAGI (reference sequence). The length of the CDR3 is 14 residues. In the study's own analysis: Cell counts per sample came from amplifying reference gene primers. TCRdb's table, derived via immunoSEQ multiplex PCR, lists solely in-frame clones and lacks some. The V and J calls and clone size come from that table; D and trimming were worked out from the DNA. The sample carries 250,000 or so clones, approximately 83% recorded once. This TCR came from a human donor in a cohort sampled during active COVID-19. The material sequenced was peripheral blood. The rearrangement uses TRBV6-6 and TRBJ2-5, with 7 positions matching TRBD2. The CDR3: CASTPAAGQETQYF. In DNA, the CDR3 is TGTGCCAGCACCCCCGCAGCGGGGCAAGAGACCCAGTACTTC.